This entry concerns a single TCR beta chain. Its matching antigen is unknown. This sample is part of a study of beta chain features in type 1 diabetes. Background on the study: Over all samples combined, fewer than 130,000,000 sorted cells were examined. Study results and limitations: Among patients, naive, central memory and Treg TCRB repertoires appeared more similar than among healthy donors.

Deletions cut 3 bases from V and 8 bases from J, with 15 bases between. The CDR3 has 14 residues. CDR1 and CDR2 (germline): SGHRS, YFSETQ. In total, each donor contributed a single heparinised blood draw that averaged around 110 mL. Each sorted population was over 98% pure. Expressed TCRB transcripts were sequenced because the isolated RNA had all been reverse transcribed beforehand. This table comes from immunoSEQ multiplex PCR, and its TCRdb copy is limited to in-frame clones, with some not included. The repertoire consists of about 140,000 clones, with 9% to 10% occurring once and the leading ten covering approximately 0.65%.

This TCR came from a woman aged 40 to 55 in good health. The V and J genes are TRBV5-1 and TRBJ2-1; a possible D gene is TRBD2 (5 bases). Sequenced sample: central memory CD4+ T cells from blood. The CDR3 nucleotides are TGCGCCAGCAGCTGGACTGACGCCCGAGATGAGCAGTTCTTC. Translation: CASSWTDARDEQFF.